Listed below are T cell receptor beta chains from one sample, sequenced in a study of T cell responses to AZD1222 COVID-19 vaccine. Sequencing was performed with immunoSEQ multiplex PCR; in TCRdb, only in-frame clones are kept and a portion is missing. Of about 180,000 clones in the sample, just under 90% are singletons; the top ten hold more than 4%. Source: peripheral blood, taken 28 days after the second dose of the MenACWY control vaccine. The receptors shown here come from an adult who received the MenACWY meningococcal vaccine as a control. The conserved cysteine and the conserved F or W are not part of the CDR3 here. The order of the fields is J gene, V gene, CDR3 length, CDR3 protein.

TRBJ1-2	TRBV9	12	ASSQDTKHYGYT
TRBJ1-6	TRBV7-9	15	ASSGGQSSSYNSPLH
TRBJ1-4	TRBV30	12	AWSDKGGAEKLF
TRBJ2-3	TRBV7-2	11	ASSPQREGAQY
TRBJ1-5	TRBV5-1	12	ASSPDGLDQPQH
TRBJ1-5	TRBV28	10	ASSWGGQPQH
TRBJ1-2	TRBV2	11	ASSDGGNYGYT
TRBJ2-5	TRBV30	11	AWSVVGQETQY
TRBJ1-2	TRBV6-5	11	ASSYRDRVGYT
TRBJ2-2	TRBV5-6	16	ASSLSGLGDLDTGELF
TRBJ1-2	TRBV5-1	11	ASSLGGNYGYT
TRBJ2-6	TRBV4-3	14	ASSLQGLSGANVLT
TRBJ2-5	TRBV18	15	ASSLGSGTGLDETQY
TRBJ1-5	TRBV10-2	13	ASSETYLSNQPQH
TRBJ2-2	TRBV28	10	ASSLGTGELF
TRBJ1-6	TRBV5-5	13	ASSLAGGHFSPLH
TRBJ2-3	TRBV3-1/TRBV3-2	11	ASSQGLAAGLY